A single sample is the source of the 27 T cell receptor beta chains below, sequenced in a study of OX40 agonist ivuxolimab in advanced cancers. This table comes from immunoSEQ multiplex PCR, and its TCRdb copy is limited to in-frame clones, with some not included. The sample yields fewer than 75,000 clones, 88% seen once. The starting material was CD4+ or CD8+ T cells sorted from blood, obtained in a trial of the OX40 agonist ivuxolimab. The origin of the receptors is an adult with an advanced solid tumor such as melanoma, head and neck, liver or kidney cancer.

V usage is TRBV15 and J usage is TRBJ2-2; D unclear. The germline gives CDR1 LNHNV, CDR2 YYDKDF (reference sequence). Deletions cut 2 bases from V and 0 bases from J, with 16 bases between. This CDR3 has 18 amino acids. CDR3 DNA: TGTGCCACCAGCAGAAAGTTAAGAACCCGAACGAACACCGGGGAGCTGTTTTTT. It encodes CATSRKLRTRTNTGELFF.

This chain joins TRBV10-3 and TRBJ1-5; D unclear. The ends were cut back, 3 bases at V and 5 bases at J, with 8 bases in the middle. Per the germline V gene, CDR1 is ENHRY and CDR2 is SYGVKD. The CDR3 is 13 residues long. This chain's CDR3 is CAISDWWDQPQHF. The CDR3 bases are TGTGCCATCAGTGACTGGTGGGATCAGCCCCAGCATTTT.

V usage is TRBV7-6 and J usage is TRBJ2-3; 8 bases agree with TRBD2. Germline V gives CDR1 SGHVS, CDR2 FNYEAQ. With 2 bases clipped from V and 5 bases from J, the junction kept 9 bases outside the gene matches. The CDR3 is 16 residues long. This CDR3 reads CASSLQAGEVGDTQYF. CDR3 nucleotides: TGTGCCAGCAGCTTACAAGCGGGAGAGGTGGGAGATACGCAGTATTTT.

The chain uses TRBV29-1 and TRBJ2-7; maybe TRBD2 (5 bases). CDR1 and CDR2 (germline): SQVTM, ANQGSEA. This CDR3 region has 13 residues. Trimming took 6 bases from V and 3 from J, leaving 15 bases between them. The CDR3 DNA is TGCAGCGTCCCCGCCCCGGGGAACTACGAGCAGTACTTC. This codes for CSVPAPGNYEQYF.

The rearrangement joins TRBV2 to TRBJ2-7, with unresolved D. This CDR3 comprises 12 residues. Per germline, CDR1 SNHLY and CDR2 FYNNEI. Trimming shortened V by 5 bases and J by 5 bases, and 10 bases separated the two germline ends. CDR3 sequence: CASSFSENEQYF. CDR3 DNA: TGTGCCAGCAGTTTTTCGGAGAACGAGCAGTACTTC.

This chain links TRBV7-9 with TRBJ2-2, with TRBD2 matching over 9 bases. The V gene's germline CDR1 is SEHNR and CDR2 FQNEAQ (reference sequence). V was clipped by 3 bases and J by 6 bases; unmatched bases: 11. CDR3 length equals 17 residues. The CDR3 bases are TGTGCCAGCAGCTTGCCCGGGACTAGCTTCGAGGCCGGGGAGCTGTTTTTT. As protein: CASSLPGTSFEAGELFF.

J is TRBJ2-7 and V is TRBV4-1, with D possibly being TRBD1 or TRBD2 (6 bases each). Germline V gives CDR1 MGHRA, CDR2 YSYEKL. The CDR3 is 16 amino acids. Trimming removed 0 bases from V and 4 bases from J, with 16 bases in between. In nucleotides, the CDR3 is TGCGCCAGCAGCCAAGATAGGGGGAAGGGGGGTTACGAGCAGTACTTC. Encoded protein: CASSQDRGKGGYEQYF.

CDR3 nucleotide sequence: TGTGCCAGCAGCCTGTTAGGGCCTCTCTCTGGAAACACCATATATTTT. This codes for CASSLLGPLSGNTIYF. The chain recombines TRBV5-6 with TRBJ1-3; D not resolved. Germline lookup yields CDR1 SGHDT and CDR2 YYEEEE. The CDR3 runs 16 residues. Trimming stripped 4 bases from V and 0 bases from J, with 14 bases between.

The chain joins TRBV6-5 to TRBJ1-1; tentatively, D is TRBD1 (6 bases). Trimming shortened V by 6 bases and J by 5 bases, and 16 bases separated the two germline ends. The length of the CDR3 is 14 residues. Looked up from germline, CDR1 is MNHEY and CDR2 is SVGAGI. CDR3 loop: CASSYQGSYTEAFF. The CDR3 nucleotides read TGTGCCAGCAGCTACCAGGGGAGCTATACTGAAGCTTTCTTT.

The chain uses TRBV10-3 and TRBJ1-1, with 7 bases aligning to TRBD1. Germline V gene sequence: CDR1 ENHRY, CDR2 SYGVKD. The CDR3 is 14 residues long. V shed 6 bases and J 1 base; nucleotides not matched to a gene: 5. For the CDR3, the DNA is TGTGCCATCAGACCGGGACAGAGGAACACTGAAGCTTTCTTT. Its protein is CAIRPGQRNTEAFF.

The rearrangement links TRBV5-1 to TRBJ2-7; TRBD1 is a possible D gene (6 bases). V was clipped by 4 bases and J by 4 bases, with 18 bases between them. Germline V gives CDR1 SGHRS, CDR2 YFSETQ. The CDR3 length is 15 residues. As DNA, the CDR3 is TGCGCCAGCAGCCCAGGACAGAGTGGGCTATACGAGCAGTACTTC. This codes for CASSPGQSGLYEQYF.

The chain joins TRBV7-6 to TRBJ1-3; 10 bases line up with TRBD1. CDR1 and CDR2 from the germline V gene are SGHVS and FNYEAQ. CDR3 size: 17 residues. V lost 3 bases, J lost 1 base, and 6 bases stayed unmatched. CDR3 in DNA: TGTGCCAGCAGCTTGCGACCGGGACAGGGGTCTGGAAACACCATATATTTT. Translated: CASSLRPGQGSGNTIYF. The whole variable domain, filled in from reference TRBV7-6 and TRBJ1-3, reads GAGVSQSPRYKVTKRGQDVALRCDPISGHVSLYWYRQALGQGPEFLTYFNYEAQQDKSGLPNDRFSAERPEGSISTLTIQRTEQRDSAMYRCASSLRPGQGSGNTIYFGEGSWLTVV.

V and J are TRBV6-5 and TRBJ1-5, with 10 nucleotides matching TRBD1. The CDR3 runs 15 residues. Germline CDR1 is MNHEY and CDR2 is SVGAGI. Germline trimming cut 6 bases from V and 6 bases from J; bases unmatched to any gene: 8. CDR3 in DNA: TGTGCCAGCAGACCGGACAGGGGGAAGGCTCAGCCCCAGCATTTT. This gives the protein CASRPDRGKAQPQHF.

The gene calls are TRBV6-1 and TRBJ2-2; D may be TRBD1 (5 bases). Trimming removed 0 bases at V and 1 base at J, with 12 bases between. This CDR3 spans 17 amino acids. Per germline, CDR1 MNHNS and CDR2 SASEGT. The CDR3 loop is CASSEARWGLNTGELFF. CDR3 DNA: TGTGCCAGCAGTGAAGCGCGGTGGGGCCTGAACACCGGGGAGCTGTTTTTT.

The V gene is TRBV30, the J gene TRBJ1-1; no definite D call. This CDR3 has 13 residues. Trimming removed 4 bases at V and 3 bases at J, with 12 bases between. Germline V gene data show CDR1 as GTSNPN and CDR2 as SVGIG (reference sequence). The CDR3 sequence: CAWTRRADTEAFF. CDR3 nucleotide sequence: TGTGCCTGGACTCGTAGGGCGGACACTGAAGCTTTCTTT. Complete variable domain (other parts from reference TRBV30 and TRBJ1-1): SQTIHQWPATLVQPVGSPLSLECTVEGTSNPNLYWYRQAAGRGLQLLFYSVGIGQISSEVPQNLSASRPQDRQFILSSKKLLLSDSGFYLCAWTRRADTEAFFGQGTRLTVV.

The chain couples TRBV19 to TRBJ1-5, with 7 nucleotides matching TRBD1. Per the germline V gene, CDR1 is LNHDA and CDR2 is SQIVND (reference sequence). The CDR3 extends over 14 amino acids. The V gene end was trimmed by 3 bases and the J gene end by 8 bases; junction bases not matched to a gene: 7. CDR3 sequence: CASSIRQGFEPQHF. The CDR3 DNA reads TGTGCCAGTAGTATTCGACAGGGTTTTGAGCCCCAGCATTTT.

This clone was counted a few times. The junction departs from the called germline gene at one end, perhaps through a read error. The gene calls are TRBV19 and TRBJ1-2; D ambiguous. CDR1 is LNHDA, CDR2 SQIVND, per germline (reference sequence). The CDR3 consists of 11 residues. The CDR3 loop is CASSMPGNLLF. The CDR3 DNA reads TGTGCCAGTAGTATGCCCGGGAACCTCCTCTTC.

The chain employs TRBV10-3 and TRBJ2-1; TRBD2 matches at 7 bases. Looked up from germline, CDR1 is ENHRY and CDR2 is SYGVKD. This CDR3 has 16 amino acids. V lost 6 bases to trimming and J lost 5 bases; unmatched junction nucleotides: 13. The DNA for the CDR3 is TGTGCCATCAGAGTAGCGGGCGCACAGCTAGACAATGAGCAGTTCTTC. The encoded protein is CAIRVAGAQLDNEQFF.

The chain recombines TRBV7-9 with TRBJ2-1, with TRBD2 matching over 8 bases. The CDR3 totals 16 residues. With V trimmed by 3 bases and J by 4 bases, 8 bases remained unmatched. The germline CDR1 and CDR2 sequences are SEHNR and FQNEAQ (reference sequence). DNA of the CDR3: TGTGCCAGCAGCTTTGAGAGCGGGAGAGGTTACAATGAGCAGTTCTTC. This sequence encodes CASSFESGRGYNEQFF. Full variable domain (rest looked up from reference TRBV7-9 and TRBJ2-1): DTGVSQNPRHKITKRGQNVTFRCDPISEHNRLYWYRQTLGQGPEFLTYFQNEAQLEKSRLLSDRFSAERPKGSFSTLEIQRTEQGDSAMYLCASSFESGRGYNEQFFGPGTRLTVL.

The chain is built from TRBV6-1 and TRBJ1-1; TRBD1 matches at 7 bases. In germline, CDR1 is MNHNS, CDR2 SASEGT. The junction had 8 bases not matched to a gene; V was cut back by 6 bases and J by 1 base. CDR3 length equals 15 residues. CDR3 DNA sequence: TGTGCCAGCAGCCACCCCGGGACAGAGAACACTGAAGCTTTCTTT. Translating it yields CASSHPGTENTEAFF.

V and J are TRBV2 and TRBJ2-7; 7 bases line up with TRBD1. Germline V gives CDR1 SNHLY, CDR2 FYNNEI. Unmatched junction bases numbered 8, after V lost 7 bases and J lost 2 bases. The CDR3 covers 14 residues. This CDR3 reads CASKGQYSTYEQYF. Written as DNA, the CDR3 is TGTGCCAGCAAGGGACAGTACAGTACCTACGAGCAGTACTTC.

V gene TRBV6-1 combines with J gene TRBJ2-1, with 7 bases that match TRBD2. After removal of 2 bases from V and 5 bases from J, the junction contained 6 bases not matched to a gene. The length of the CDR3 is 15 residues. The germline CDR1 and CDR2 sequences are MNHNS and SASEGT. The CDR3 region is CASSELGGRNNEQFF. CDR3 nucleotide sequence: TGTGCCAGCAGTGAACTTGGCGGGAGAAACAATGAGCAGTTCTTC.

The CDR3 loop is CASSLSRATIPEAFF. In nucleotides, the CDR3 is TGTGCCAGCAGTTTATCCAGGGCGACGATCCCTGAAGCTTTCTTT. The chain joins TRBV28 to TRBJ1-1; a possible D gene is TRBD1 (5 bases). From germline, CDR1 is MDHEN and CDR2 SYDVKM. The CDR3 spans 15 residues. With 1 base removed from V and 6 bases from J, the gap between germline ends came to 15 bases.

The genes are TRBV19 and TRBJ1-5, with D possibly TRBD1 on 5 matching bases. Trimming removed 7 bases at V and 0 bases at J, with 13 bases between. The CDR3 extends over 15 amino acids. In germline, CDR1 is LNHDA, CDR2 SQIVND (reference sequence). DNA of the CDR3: TGTGCCAGTAAGCGGGACCGGTATAGCAATCAGCCCCAGCATTTT. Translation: CASKRDRYSNQPQHF.

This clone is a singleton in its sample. CDR3 DNA sequence: TGTGCCAGCAGCTTGGATTCAGGGGTTGCAACCCTTAACTATGGCTACACCTTC. Translated, it gives CASSLDSGVATLNYGYTF. This chain joins TRBV5-6 and TRBJ1-2; TRBD1 might be the D (6 bases). The CDR3 length is 18 residues. Looked up from germline, CDR1 is SGHDT and CDR2 is YYEEEE. Trimming cost V 0 bases and J 1 base, with 19 bases left between them.

The CDR3 region has the DNA TGTGCCAGCAGTGGGAGAGTGGTGACGACGCCCCAGCATTTT. It is translated as CASSGRVVTTPQHF. The chain couples TRBV6-1 to TRBJ1-5; D is uncertain. Trimming removed 4 bases at V and 9 bases at J, with 16 bases between. Germline values: CDR1 MNHNS, CDR2 SASEGT. The CDR3 consists of 14 residues.

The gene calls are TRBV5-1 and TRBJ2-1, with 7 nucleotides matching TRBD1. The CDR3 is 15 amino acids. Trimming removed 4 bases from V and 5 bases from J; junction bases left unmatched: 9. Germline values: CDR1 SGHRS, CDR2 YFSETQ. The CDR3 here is CASSVISTGNNEQFF. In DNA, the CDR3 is TGCGCCAGCAGCGTGATATCGACAGGGAACAATGAGCAGTTCTTC.